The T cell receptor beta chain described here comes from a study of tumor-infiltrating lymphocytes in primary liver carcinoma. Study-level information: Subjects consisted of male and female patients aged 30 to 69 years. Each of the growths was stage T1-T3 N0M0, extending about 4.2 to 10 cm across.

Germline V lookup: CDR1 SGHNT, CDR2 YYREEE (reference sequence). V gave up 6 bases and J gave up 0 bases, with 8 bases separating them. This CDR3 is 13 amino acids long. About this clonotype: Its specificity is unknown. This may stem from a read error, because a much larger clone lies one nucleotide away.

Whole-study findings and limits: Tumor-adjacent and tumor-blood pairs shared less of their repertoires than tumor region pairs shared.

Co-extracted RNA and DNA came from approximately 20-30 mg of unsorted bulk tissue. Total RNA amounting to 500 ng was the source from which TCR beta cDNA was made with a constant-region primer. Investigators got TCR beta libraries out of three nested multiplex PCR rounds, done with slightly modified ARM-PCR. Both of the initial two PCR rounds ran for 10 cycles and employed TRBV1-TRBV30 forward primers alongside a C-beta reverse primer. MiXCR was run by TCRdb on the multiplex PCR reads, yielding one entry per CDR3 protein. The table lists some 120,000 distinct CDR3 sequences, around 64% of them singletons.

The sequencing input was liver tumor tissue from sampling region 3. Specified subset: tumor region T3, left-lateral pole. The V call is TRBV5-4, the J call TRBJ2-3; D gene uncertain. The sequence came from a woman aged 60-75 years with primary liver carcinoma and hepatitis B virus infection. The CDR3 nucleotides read TGTGCCAGCAAGAGAGCTAGCACAGATACGCAGTATTTT. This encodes CASKRASTDTQYF.